The clone carrying this T cell receptor (beta chain) was seen a handful of times. As yet, its antigen is unknown. The CDR3 contains 17 residues. The V segment lost 0 bases and the J segment 5 bases; nucleotides outside the gene matches: 9. Germline assignment: CDR1 WNHNN and CDR2 SYGVQD (reference sequence). This specimen belongs to a study of cytomegalovirus exposure and HLA in healthy donors. Study details: Assignment to the Caucasian-associated ancestry cluster applied to approximately 79% of the approximately 420 genotyped donors. Whole-study findings and limits: The listing of 150 to 200 TCR beta chains classed them as cytomegalovirus-associated. Several of the most significant clusters were apparently associated with common viral pathogens in a later analysis.

PCR was performed using 60 Vbeta and 13 Jbeta primers. Repertoires were generated with immunoSEQ multiplex PCR, while TCRdb's copy carries only in-frame clones and drops some. The data hold tens of thousands of clones, with over 75% observed a single time. The chain carries TRBV10-1 and TRBJ2-1, with 8 bases identical to TRBD2. The clonotype was recovered from a female donor in good health and CMV-seronegative. The sample comprised PBMCs. The CDR3 loop is CASSESGSGALDNEQFF. The CDR3 nucleotides are TGCGCCAGCAGTGAGTCGGGTAGCGGGGCCCTGGACAATGAGCAGTTCTTC.